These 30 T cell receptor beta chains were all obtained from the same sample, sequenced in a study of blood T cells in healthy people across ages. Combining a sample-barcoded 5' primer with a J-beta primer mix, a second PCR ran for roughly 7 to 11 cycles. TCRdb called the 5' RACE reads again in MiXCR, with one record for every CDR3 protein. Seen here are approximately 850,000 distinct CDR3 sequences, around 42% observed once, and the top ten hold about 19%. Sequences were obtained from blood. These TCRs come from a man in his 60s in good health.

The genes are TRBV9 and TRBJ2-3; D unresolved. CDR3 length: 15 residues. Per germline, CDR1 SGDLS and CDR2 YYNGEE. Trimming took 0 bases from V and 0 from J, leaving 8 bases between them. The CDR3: CASSVDVPSTDTQYF. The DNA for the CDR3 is TGTGCCAGCAGCGTAGACGTTCCTAGCACAGATACGCAGTATTTT. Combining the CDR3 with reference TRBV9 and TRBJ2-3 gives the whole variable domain DSGVTQTPKHLITATGQRVTLRCSPRSGDLSVYWYQQSLDQGLQFLIQYYNGEERAKGNILERFSAQQFPDLHSELNLSSLELGDSALYFCASSVDVPSTDTQYFGPGTRLTVL.

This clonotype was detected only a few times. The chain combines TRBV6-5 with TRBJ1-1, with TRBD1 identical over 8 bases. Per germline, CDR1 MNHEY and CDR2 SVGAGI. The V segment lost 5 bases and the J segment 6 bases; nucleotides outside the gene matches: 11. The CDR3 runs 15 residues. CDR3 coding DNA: TGTGCCAGCAGTAACGGACAGGGAAAATCATCTGAAGCTTTCTTT. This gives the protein CASSNGQGKSSEAFF.

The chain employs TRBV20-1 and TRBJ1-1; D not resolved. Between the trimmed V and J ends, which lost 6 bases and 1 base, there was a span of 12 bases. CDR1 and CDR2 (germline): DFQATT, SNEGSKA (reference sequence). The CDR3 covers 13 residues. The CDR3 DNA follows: TGCAGTGCCGCCGCTAACCCGAACACTGAAGCTTTCTTT. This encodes CSAAANPNTEAFF.

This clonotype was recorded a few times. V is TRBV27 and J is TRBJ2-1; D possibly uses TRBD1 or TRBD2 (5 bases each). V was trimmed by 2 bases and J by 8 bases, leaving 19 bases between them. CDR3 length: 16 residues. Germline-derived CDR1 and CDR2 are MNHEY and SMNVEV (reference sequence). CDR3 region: CASSLGLGRAIYEQFF. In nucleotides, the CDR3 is TGTGCCAGCAGTTTAGGGTTGGGACGGGCCATTTATGAGCAGTTCTTC.

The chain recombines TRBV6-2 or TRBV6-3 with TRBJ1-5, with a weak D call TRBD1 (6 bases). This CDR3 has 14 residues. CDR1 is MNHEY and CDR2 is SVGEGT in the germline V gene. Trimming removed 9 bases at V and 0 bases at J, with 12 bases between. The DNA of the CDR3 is TGTGCCAGTCTCCGGGACAATAGCAATCAGCCCCAGCATTTT. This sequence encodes CASLRDNSNQPQHF.

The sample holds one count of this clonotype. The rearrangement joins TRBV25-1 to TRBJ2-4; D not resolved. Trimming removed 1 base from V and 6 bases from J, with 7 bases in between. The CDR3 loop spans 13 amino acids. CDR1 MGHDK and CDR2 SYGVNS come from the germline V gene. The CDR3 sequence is CASSESGVNIQYF. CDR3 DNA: TGTGCCAGCAGTGAATCTGGAGTAAACATTCAGTACTTC.

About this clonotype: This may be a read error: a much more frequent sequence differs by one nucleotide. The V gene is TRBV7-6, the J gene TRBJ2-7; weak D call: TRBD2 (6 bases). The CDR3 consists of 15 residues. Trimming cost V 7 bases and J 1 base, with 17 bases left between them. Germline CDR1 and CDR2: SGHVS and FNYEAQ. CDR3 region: CASIRSDGGSYEQYF. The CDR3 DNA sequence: TGTGCCAGCATCCGATCAGACGGGGGTTCCTACGAGCAGTACTTC.

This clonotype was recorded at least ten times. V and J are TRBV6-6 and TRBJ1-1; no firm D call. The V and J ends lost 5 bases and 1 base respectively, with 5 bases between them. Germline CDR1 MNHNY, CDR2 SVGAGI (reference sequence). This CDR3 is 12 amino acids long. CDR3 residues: CASSGRNTEAFF. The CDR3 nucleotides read TGTGCCAGCAGTGGCAGGAACACTGAAGCTTTCTTT.

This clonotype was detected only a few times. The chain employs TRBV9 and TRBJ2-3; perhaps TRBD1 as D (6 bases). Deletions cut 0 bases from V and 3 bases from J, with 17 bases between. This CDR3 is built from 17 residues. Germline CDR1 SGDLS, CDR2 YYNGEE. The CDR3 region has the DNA TGTGCCAGCAGCGTAGACAACAGGGCGGTCAGAACAGATACGCAGTATTTT. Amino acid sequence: CASSVDNRAVRTDTQYF.

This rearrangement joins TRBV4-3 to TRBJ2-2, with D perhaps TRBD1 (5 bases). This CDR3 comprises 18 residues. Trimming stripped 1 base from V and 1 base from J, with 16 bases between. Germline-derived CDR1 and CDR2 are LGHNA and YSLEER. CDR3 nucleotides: TGCGCCAGCAGCCAAGTCGTAGGAGCAGGGATGAACACCGGGGAGCTGTTTTTT. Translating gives CASSQVVGAGMNTGELFF.

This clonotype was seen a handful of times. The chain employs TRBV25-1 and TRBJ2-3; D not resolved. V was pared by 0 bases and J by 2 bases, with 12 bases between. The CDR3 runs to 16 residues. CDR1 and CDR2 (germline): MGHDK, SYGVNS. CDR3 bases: TGTGCCAGCAGTGAATACGTGGGTTCGGTCACAGATACGCAGTATTTT. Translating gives CASSEYVGSVTDTQYF.

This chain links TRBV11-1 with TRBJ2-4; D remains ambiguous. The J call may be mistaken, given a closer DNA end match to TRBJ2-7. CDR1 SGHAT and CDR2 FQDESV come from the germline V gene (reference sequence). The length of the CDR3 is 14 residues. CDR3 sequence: CASSYAGKPYEQYF. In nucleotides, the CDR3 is TGTGCCAGCAGCTACGCAGGTAAACCCTACGAGCAGTACTTC.

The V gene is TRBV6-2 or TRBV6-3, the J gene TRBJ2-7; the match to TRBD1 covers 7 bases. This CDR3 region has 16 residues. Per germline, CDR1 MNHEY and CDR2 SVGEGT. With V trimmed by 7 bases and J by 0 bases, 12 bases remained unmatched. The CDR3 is CASNSRTGQSSYEQYF. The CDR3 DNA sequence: TGTGCCAGCAATTCCCGAACGGGACAGAGCTCCTACGAGCAGTACTTC.

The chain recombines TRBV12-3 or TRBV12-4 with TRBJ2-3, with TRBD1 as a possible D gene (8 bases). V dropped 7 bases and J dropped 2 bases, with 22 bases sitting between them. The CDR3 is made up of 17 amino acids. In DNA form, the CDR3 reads TGTGCCAGCACCATCCGGGGGGACCAGGGGGCCACAGATACGCAGTATTTT. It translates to CASTIRGDQGATDTQYF.

In nucleotides, the CDR3 is TGCGCCAGCAAAACAGGGAGCTCTGGGGCCAACGTCCTGACTTTC. Translation: CASKTGSSGANVLTF. This chain connects TRBV5-1 to TRBJ2-6, with D maybe TRBD1 (6 bases). This CDR3 has 15 residues. Trimming left V 6 bases short and J 0 bases short, with 10 bases between. Germline V gives CDR1 SGHRS, CDR2 YFSETQ.

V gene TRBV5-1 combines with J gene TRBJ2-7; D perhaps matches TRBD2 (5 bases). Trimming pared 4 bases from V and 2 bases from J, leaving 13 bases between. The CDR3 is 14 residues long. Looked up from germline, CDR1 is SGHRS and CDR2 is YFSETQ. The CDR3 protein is CASSTEGPAYEQYF. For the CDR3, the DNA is TGCGCCAGCAGCACCGAGGGCCCCGCCTACGAGCAGTACTTC. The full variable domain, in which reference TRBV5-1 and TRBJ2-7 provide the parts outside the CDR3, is KAGVTQTPRYLIKTRGQQVTLSCSPISGHRSVSWYQQTPGQGLQFLFEYFSETQRNKGNFPGRFSGRQFSNSRSEMNVSTLELGDSALYLCASSTEGPAYEQYFGPGTRLTVT.

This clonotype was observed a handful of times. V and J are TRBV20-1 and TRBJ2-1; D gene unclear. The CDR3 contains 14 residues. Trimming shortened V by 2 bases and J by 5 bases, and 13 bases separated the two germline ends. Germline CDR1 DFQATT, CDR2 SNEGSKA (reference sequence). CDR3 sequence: CSARPPGRHNEQFF. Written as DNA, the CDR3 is TGCAGTGCTAGACCCCCCGGACGCCACAATGAGCAGTTCTTC.

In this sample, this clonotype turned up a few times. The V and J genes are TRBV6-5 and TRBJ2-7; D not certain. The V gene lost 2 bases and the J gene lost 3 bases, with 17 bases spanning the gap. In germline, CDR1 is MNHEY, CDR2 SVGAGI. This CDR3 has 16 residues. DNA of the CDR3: TGTGCCAGCAGTTACGCCAGGTCCCAACGGCACTACGAGCAGTACTTC. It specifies CASSYARSQRHYEQYF.

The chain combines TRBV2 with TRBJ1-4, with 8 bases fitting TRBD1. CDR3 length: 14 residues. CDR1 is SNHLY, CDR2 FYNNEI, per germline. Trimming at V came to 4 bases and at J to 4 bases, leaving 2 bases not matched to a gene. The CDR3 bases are TGTGCCAGCAGTGGACAGGGGATTAATGAAAAACTGTTTTTT. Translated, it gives CASSGQGINEKLFF.

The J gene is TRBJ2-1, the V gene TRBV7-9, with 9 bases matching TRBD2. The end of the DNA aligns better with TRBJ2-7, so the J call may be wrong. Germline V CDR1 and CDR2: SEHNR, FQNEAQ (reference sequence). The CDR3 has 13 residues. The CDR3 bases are TGTGCCAGGAAGCGGGGGGACTACAATGAGCAGTACTTC. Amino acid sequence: CARKRGDYNEQYF.

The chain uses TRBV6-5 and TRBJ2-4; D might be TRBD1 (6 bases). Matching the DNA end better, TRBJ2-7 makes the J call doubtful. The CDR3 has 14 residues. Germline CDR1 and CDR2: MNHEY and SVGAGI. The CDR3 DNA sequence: TGTGCCGAGCTGAACCGGGACACAGCCTACGAGCAGTACTTC. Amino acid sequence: CAELNRDTAYEQYF.

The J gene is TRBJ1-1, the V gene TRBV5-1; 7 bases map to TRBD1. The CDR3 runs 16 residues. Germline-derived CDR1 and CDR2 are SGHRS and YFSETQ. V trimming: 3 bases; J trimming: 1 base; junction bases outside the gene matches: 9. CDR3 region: CASSSGQVQRNTEAFF. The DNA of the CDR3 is TGCGCCAGCAGCTCTGGACAGGTTCAGCGGAACACTGAAGCTTTCTTT.

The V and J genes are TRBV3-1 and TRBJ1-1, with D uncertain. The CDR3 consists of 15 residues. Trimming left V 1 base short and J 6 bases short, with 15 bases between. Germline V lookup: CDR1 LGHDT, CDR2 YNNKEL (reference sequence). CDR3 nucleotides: TGTGCCAGCAGCCAAGGATTGCTGGGAGGTTCTGAAGCTTTCTTT. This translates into CASSQGLLGGSEAFF. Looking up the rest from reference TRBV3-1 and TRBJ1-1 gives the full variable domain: DTAVSQTPKYLVTQMGNDKSIKCEQNLGHDTMYWYKQDSKKFLKIMFSYNNKELIINETVPNRFSPKSPDKAHLNLHINSLELGDSAVYFCASSQGLLGGSEAFFGQGTRLTVV.

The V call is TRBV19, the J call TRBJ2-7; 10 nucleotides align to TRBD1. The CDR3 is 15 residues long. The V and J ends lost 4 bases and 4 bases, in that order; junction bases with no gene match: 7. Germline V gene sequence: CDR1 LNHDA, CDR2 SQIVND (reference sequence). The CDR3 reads CASSTGTGDRYEQYF. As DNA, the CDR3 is TGTGCCAGTAGTACCGGGACAGGGGACAGATACGAGCAGTACTTC.

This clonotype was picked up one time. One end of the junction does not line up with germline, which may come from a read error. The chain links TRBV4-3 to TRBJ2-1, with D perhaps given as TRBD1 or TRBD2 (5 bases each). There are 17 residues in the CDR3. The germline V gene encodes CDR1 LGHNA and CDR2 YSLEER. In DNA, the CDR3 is TGCGCCGGCAGCCAAGATCTGGGGGTAGCTTCCTACAATGAGCAGTTCTTC. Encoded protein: CAGSQDLGVASYNEQFF.

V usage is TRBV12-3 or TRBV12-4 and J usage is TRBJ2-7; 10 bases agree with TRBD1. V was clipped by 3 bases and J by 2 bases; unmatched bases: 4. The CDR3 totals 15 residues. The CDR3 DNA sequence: TGTGCCAGCAGTTTGGGGACAGGGGCTGCCTACGAGCAGTACTTC. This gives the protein CASSLGTGAAYEQYF.

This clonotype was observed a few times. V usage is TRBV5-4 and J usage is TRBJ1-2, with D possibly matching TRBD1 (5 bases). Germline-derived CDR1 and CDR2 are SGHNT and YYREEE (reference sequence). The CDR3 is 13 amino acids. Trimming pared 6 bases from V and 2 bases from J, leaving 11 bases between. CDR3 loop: CASTSQGNYGYTF. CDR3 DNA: TGTGCCAGCACCTCCCAGGGAAACTATGGCTACACCTTC.

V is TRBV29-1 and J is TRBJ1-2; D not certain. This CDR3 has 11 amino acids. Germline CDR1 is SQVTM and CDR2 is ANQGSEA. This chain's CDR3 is CSEGGSYGYTF. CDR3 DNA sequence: TGCAGTGAAGGTGGAAGCTATGGCTACACCTTC.

CDR3 DNA sequence: TGCAGTGCTAAGGGACTGCATGAGCAGTTCTTC. Its translation is CSAKGLHEQFF. The chain couples TRBV20-1 to TRBJ2-1, with D perhaps matching TRBD2 (6 bases). The CDR3 is 11 residues long. Between the trimmed V and J ends, which lost 4 bases and 8 bases, there was a span of 9 bases. Germline-derived CDR1 and CDR2 are DFQATT and SNEGSKA (reference sequence).

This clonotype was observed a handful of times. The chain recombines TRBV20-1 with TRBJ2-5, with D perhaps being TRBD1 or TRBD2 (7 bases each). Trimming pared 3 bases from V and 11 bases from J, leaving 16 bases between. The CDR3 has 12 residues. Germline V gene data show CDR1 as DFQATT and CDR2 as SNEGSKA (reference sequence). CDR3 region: CSASKTGREQYF. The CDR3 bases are TGCAGTGCTAGCAAGACAGGGCGGGAGCAGTACTTC.